These 6 T cell receptor beta chains share one sample of origin, sequenced in a study of PD-L1 blockade in urothelial cancer. The repertoire was sequenced with immunoSEQ multiplex PCR; TCRdb's copy has only in-frame clones and lacks some. The data hold 70,000 or so clones, with around 84% observed a single time. Sequenced material: PBMCs, taken around atezolizumab (anti-PD-L1) treatment. The receptor source for this set is a man in his 70s with urothelial cancer.

The chain combines TRBV4-1 with TRBJ2-5; D is undetermined. Germline V CDR1 and CDR2: MGHRA, YSYEKL. Trimming stripped 0 bases from V and 5 bases from J, with 13 bases between. The CDR3 spans 15 residues. The CDR3 DNA reads TGCGCCAGCAGCCAAGAAGGCAACTGGCGGGAGACCCAGTACTTC. Translation gives CASSQEGNWRETQYF.

This clone was seen a few times. The chain combines TRBV20-1 with TRBJ1-1, with TRBD1 matching over 7 bases. CDR3 length equals 10 residues. In germline, CDR1 is DFQATT, CDR2 SNEGSKA (reference sequence). V lost 7 bases and J lost 11; bases outside the gene matches: 7. The CDR3 loop is CSVPTGRAFF. The CDR3 coding sequence is TGCAGTGTTCCGACAGGGCGGGCTTTCTTT.

The J gene is TRBJ1-5, the V gene TRBV28; 9 bases line up with TRBD1. Trimming cost V 6 bases and J 2 bases; bases outside gene matches: 5. Germline CDR1 and CDR2: MDHEN and SYDVKM. The CDR3 extends over 15 amino acids. CDR3 nucleotide sequence: TGTGCCAGCAGACGGACAGGGGTTCGCAATCAGCCCCAGCATTTT. It codes for CASRRTGVRNQPQHF.

There are a few counts of this clone. This chain links TRBV28 with TRBJ2-7, with D possibly TRBD1 on 6 matching bases. The germline gives CDR1 MDHEN, CDR2 SYDVKM. The CDR3 runs 13 residues. V was trimmed by 3 bases and J by 4 bases, leaving 10 bases between them. The CDR3 is CASSFSGAYEQYF. CDR3 DNA sequence: TGTGCCAGCAGTTTCTCAGGGGCATACGAGCAGTACTTC.

The chain employs TRBV6-5 and TRBJ2-3; 8 bases align to TRBD1. The CDR3 sequence is 13 residues long. J lost 7 bases, V lost 10 bases, and 10 bases had no gene match. Germline V gene sequence: CDR1 MNHEY, CDR2 SVGAGI. CDR3 sequence: CATGRTGRNTQYF. The CDR3, as DNA: TGTGCCACCGGCCGGACAGGGAGAAATACGCAGTATTTT.

The chain is built from TRBV6-6 and TRBJ2-7; 12 bases match TRBD2. V gave up 5 bases and J gave up 5 bases; unmatched junction bases: 7. Germline lookup yields CDR1 MNHNY and CDR2 SVGAGI (reference sequence). This CDR3 is built from 15 residues. In DNA form, the CDR3 reads TGTGCCAGCAGTGACCCTAGCGGGAGGGCCGACGAGCAGTACTTC. Translating gives CASSDPSGRADEQYF.